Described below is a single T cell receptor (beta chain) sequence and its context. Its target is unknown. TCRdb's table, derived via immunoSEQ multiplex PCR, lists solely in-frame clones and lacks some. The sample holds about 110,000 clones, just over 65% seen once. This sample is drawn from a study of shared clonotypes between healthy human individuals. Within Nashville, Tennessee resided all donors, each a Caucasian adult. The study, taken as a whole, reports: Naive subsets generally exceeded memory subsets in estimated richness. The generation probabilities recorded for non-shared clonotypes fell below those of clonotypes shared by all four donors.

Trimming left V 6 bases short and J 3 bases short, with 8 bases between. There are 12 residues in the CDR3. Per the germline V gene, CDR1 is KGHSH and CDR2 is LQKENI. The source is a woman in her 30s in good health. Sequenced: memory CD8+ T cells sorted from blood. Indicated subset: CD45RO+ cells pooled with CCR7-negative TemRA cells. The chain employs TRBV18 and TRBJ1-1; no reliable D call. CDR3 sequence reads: CASSAGDTEAFF. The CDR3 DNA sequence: TGTGCCAGCTCGGCAGGAGACACTGAAGCTTTCTTT. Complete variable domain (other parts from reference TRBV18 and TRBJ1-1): NAGVMQNPRHLVRRRGQEARLRCSPMKGHSHVYWYRQLPEEGLKFMVYLQKENIIDESGMPKERFSAEFPKEGPSILRIQQVVRGDSAAYFCASSAGDTEAFFGQGTRLTVV.